The T cell receptor beta chain described here comes from a study of T-cell reconstitution after alpha-beta-depleted transplantation in children. Findings and limits, study-wide: From newly produced T cells came most of the T-cell counts and diversity one year after transplant. As was reported, about two months after transplant, alpha-beta T cells came from several hundred expanded graft clones.

Many counts were recorded for this clonotype. Its antigen is unidentified. As it was prepared, the TCRbeta library received unique molecular identifiers. Using its own MiXCR run on the PCR reads, TCRdb lists one record per CDR3 protein. This table holds 440,000 or so distinct CDR3 sequences, roughly 44% found once. The TCR sequence derives from a girl aged 2-10 years with aplastic anemia, due to receive a stem cell transplant. This sample comprised PBMCs, obtained before TCRalphabeta/CD19-depleted stem cell transplant.

The CDR3: CASSLTGGPGFLETQYF. The CDR3 coding sequence is TGTGCCAGCAGCTTAACGGGAGGGCCGGGGTTCTTGGAGACCCAGTACTTC. The V and J genes are TRBV5-5 and TRBJ2-5; 8 nucleotides align to TRBD2. Germline-derived CDR1 and CDR2 are SGHKS and YYEKEE (reference sequence). The CDR3 has 17 residues. J lost 5 bases, V lost 2 bases, and 14 bases had no gene match. Variable domain in full (rest from reference TRBV5-5 and TRBJ2-5): DAGVTQSPTHLIKTRGQQVTLRCSPISGHKSVSWYQQVLGQGPQFIFQYYEKEERGRGNFPDRFSARQFPNYSSELNVNALLLGDSALYLCASSLTGGPGFLETQYFGPGTRLLVL.